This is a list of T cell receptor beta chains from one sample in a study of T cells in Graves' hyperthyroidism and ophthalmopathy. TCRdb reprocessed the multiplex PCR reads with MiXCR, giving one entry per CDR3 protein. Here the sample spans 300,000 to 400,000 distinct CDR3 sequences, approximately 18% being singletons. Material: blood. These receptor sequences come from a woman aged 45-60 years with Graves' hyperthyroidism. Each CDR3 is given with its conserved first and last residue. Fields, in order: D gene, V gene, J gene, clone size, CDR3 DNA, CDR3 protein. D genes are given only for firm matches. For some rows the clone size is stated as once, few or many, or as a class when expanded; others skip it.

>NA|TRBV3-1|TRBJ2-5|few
TGTGCCAGCAGCCAAGATGGACCACCGGGGACGGAGTACTTC
CASSQDGPPGTEYF
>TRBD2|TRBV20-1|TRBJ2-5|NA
TGCAGTGCTACCCCCGTTGCTAGCGGGGAGGTTTGGACCCAGTACTTC
CSATPVASGEVWTQYF
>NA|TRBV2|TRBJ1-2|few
TGTGCCAGCAGTGAGAGGGTAGGCTCTTATGGCTACACCTTC
CASSERVGSYGYTF
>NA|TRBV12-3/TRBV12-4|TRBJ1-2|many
TGTGCCAGCAACCCCGCGGACCGAGCCGGTGGCTACACCTTC
CASNPADRAGGYTF
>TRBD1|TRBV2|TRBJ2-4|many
TGTGCCAGCAACAATGGACAGGGGGTGGCCAAAAACATTCAGTACTTC
CASNNGQGVAKNIQYF
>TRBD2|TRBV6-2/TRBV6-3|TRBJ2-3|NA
TGTGCCAGCAGTCCAACCAAAGCGGGGGGCCCGTTGTCGGGGCAGTATTTT
CASSPTKAGGPLSGQYF
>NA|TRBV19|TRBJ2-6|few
TGTGCCAGTACCCTGGCTGGGGGGGCCTACCGCTCTGGGGCCAACGTCCTGACTTTC
CASTLAGGAYRSGANVLTF
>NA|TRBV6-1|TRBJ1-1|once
TGTGCCAGCAGACCCCGGGGGAACACTGAAGCTTTCTTT
CASRPRGNTEAFF
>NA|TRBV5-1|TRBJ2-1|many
TGCGCCAGCAGCCTGACAGGTACGAGCGATGAGCAGTTCTTC
CASSLTGTSDEQFF
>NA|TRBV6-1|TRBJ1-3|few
TGTGCCAGCAGTTATACGGCCTCTGGAAACACCATATATTTT
CASSYTASGNTIYF
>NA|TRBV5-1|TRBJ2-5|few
TGCGCCAGCAGCTTGGAGAGGCGGGGCCAAGAGACCCAGTACTTC
CASSLERRGQETQYF
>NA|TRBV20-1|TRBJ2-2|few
TGCAGTGCCAACCCGAACAAGAACACCGGGGAGCTGTTTTTT
CSANPNKNTGELFF
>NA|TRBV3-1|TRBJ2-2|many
TGTGCCAGCAGCCCGTGGACGGGGACCGGGGAGCTGTTTTTT
CASSPWTGTGELFF
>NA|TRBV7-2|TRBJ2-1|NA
TGTGCCAGCAGCGTCGCCGGGACTGAAGGCTACAATGAGCAGTTCTTC
CASSVAGTEGYNEQFF
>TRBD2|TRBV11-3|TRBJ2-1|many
TGTGCCAGCAGCTACCGGACTAGCGGGGGGAACAATGAGCAGTTCTTC
CASSYRTSGGNNEQFF
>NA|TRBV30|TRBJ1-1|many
TGTGCCTGGAGAGATTCCTGGGGGAAGGCTGAAGCTTTCTTT
CAWRDSWGKAEAFF
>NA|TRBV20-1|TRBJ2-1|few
TGCAGTGCTAGAGCTAGCGTTTCCTACAATGAGCAGTTCTTC
CSARASVSYNEQFF
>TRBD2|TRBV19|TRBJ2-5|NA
TGTGCCAGTAGTATACAAGGCCAGCGGGGGGGCCGGGAGACCCAGTACTTC
CASSIQGQRGGRETQYF
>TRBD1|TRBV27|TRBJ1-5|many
TGTGCCAGCAGTTTAGGGACAGGGGGTCAGCCCCAGCATTTT
CASSLGTGGQPQHF
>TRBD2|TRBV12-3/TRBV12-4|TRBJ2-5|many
TGTGCCAGCAGTCCAAGGACTAGCGGCCAAGAGACCCAGTACTTC
CASSPRTSGQETQYF
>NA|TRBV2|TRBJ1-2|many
TGTGCCAGCAGTGAAGGTTTAGCCAACTATGGCTACACCTTC
CASSEGLANYGYTF
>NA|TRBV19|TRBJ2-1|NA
TGTGCCAGTAGTTCGGGAAGCCCTAGCTCCTACAATGAGCAGTTCTTC
CASSSGSPSSYNEQFF
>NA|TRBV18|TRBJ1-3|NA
TGTGCCAGCTCACCGTCGGATCTTGGAAACACCATATATTTT
CASSPSDLGNTIYF
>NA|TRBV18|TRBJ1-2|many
TGTGCCAGCTCAAAATACCGCGACTATGGCTACACCTTC
CASSKYRDYGYTF
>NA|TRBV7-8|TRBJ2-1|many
TGTGCCAGCAGCTTAGTGTCCAGGGGTGTAGAAGCCTACAATGAGCAGTTCTTC
CASSLVSRGVEAYNEQFF
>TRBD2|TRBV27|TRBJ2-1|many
TGTGCCAGCAGTAACTGGGGACTAGGGGGTTCCACTGAGCAGTTCTTC
CASSNWGLGGSTEQFF
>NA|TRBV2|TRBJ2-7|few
TGTGCCAGCAGTGAAGAGTCGGCAAACTACGAGCAGTACTTC
CASSEESANYEQYF
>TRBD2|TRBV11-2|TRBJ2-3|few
TGTGCCAGCAGCCACCGACTAGCAGCTAGCACAGATACGCAGTATTTT
CASSHRLAASTDTQYF
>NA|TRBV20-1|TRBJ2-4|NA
TGCAGTGCCCTAGGGGTGGGGGGATTAACCAAAAACATTCAGTACTTC
CSALGVGGLTKNIQYF
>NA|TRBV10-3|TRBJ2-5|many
TGTGCCAGCTCACCCTCAACGGACACCCAAGAGACCCAGTACTTC
CASSPSTDTQETQYF
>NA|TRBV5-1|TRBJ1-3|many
TGCGCCAGCAGCTTGGGGGACTCTGGAAACACCATATATTTT
CASSLGDSGNTIYF
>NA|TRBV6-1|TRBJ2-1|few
TGTGCCAGCAGTGAAATCAATGAGCAGTTCTTC
CASSEINEQFF
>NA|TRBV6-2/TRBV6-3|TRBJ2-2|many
TGTGCCAGCAGTTGGGGGGGGCCCACCGGGGAGCTGTTTTTT
CASSWGGPTGELFF
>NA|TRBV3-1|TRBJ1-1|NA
TGTGCCAGCAGCCAAGAGGGCCCGGTTGAAGCTTTCTTT
CASSQEGPVEAFF
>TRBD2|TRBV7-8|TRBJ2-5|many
TGTGCCAGCAGCTTAGCGGGGGGGAGGGAGCAGACCCAGTACTTC
CASSLAGGREQTQYF
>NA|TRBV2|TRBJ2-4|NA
TGTGCCAGCGGATTTCGGACAGACTTTTCCAAAAACATTCAGTACTTC
CASGFRTDFSKNIQYF
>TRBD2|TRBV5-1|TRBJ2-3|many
TGCGCCAGCAGCAGAAGCGGGGGGGGCGCAGATACGCAGTATTTT
CASSRSGGGADTQYF
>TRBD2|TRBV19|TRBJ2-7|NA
TGTGCCAGTAGCCCTATGGGGGCGGGAGGAGGATACGAGCAGTACTTC
CASSPMGAGGGYEQYF
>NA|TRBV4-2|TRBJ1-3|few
TGTGCCAGCAGCCAAGATCCCTCGTCTGGAGTGGGAAACACCATATATTTT
CASSQDPSSGVGNTIYF
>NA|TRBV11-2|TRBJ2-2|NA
TGTGCCACCAGGAGGGGCGATAATTACGGGGAGCTGTTTTTT
CATRRGDNYGELFF
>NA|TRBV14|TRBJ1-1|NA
TGTGCCAGCAGCCAAGGATGGGACACCAACACTGAAGCTTTCTTT
CASSQGWDTNTEAFF
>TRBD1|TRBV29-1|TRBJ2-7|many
TGCAGCGCATGGACAGGGTCCTACGAGCAGTACTTC
CSAWTGSYEQYF
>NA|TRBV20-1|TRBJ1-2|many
TGCAGTGCTTCAATGTCGGGTGAAACTAACTATGGCTACACCTTC
CSASMSGETNYGYTF
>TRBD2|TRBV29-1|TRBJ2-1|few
TGCAGCGTCTCAAGCGGGAGGGCCTGGGATGAGCAGTTCTTC
CSVSSGRAWDEQFF
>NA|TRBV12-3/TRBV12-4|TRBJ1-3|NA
TGTGCCAGCAGGGTGGGGGGGGCCGAAGGAAACACCATATATTTT
CASRVGGAEGNTIYF
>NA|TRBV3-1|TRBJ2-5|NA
TGTGCCAGCAGCCCGATACCCGGGTCATCATTTCAAGAGACCCAGTACTTC
CASSPIPGSSFQETQYF
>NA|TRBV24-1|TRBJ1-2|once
TGTGCCACCAGTGCTAGCGAAGGGACCTACACCTTC
CATSASEGTYTF
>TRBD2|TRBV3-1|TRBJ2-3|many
TGTGCCAGCAGCCAAGAAGCGGGAACGGTCTGGGATACGCAGTATTTT
CASSQEAGTVWDTQYF
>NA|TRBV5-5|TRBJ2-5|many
TGTGCCAGCAGCTTTTGGGGAAGTCGAGAGACCCAGTACTTC
CASSFWGSRETQYF
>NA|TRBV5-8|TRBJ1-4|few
TGTGCCAGCAGCTTGGAGGAAGTGATTAATGAAAAACTGTTTTTT
CASSLEEVINEKLFF
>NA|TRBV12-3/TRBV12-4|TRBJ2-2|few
TGTGCCAGCAGCTCCACACGACACAACACCGGGGAGCTGTTTTTT
CASSSTRHNTGELFF
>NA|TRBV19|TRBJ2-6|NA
TGTGCCAGTAGTAGGGGACTTGATAGGTCTGGGGCCAACGTCCTGACTTTC
CASSRGLDRSGANVLTF
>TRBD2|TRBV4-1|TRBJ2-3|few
TGCGCCAGCAGCTCCCCCTGGGGCGGGGGGACCACAGATACGCAGTATTTT
CASSSPWGGGTTDTQYF
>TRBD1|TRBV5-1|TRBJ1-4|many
TGCGCCAGCAGCTTGGCAGGGGGCGATATGGATGAAAAACTGTTTTTT
CASSLAGGDMDEKLFF